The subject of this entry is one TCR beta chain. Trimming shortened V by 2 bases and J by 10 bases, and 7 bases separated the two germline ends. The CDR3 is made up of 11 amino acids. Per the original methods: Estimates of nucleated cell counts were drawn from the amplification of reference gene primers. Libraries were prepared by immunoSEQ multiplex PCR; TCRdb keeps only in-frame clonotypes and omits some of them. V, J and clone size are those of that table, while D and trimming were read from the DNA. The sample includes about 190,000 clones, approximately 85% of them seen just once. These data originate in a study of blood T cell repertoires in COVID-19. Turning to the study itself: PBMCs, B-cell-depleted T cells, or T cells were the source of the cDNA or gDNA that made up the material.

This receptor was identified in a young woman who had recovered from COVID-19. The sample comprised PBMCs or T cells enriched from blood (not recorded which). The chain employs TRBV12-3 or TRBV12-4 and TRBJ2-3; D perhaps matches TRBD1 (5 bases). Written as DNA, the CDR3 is TGTGCCAGCAGTTTACAGGGTGCGCAGTATTTT. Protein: CASSLQGAQYF.